The 27 T cell receptor beta chains reported below all come from one sample, sequenced in a study of cytomegalovirus exposure and HLA in healthy donors. PCR amplification relied on 60 Vbeta primers (plus 13 Jbeta primers). The protocol was immunoSEQ multiplex PCR, while the TCRdb copy is restricted to in-frame clones and leaves out a portion. Of some 130,000 clones listed, about 9.2% are singletons. Sequencing input: PBMCs. All receptors derive from a woman in her forties in good health and CMV-seropositive.

The table lists this clone with a few counts. V gene TRBV7-2 combines with J gene TRBJ2-3, with D possibly matching TRBD2 (5 bases). This CDR3 spans 14 amino acids. The V end was cut by 2 bases, the J end by 2 bases, with 8 bases between. Germline V gene sequence: CDR1 SGHTA, CDR2 FQGNSA. CDR3 nucleotide sequence: TGTGCCAGCAGCTTAAGCGGACCCACAGATACGCAGTATTTT. This codes for CASSLSGPTDTQYF.

This clone was seen a few times. This chain uses TRBV2 with TRBJ2-2; D is undetermined. With 7 bases removed from V and 4 bases from J, the gap between germline ends came to 7 bases. The CDR3 is 12 amino acids. Looked up from germline, CDR1 is SNHLY and CDR2 is FYNNEI. The CDR3 region is CASTYSTGELFF. The CDR3, as DNA: TGTGCCAGCACCTACAGCACCGGGGAGCTGTTTTTT.

The rearrangement uses TRBV11-2 and TRBJ2-7; perhaps TRBD1 as D (6 bases). The germline CDR1 and CDR2 sequences are SGHAT and FQNNGV. This CDR3 region has 15 residues. V was cut by 0 bases and J by 5 bases, with 14 bases left in between. CDR3 bases: TGTGCCAGCAGCTTAGAGGTGACAGGAATCCACGAGCAGTACTTC. Amino acid sequence: CASSLEVTGIHEQYF.

The chain joins TRBV7-8 to TRBJ2-3; 11 nucleotides match TRBD2. This CDR3 spans 16 amino acids. The junction had 2 bases not matched to a gene; V was cut back by 2 bases and J by 1 base. Germline lookup yields CDR1 SGHVS and CDR2 FQNEAQ. This chain's CDR3 is CASSLNSGGGTDTQYF. The CDR3 DNA reads as TGTGCCAGCAGCTTAAATAGCGGGGGGGGCACAGATACGCAGTATTTT.

The chain employs TRBV5-1 and TRBJ2-2; 7 nucleotides match TRBD1. The germline V gene has CDR1 SGHRS and CDR2 YFSETQ. The V gene end was trimmed by 0 bases and the J gene end by 10 bases; junction bases not matched to a gene: 21. CDR3 size: 19 residues. The DNA for the CDR3 is TGCGCCAGCAGCTTGGGAATTCGACAGGGCGTGGGGATGATCGAGGAGCTGTTTTTT. Amino acids: CASSLGIRQGVGMIEELFF.

The chain has TRBV5-1 and TRBJ1-2; TRBD1 matches at 7 bases. The CDR3 has 15 amino acids. J lost 3 bases, V lost 4 bases, and 9 bases had no gene match. Germline V gene data show CDR1 as SGHRS and CDR2 as YFSETQ. CDR3 coding DNA: TGCGCCAGCAGCCCTGGGGACAGTCTAGACTATGGCTACACCTTC. Translated, it gives CASSPGDSLDYGYTF.

The CDR3 here is CAIRRDSAYEQYF. As DNA, the CDR3 is TGTGCCATTCGCCGGGACAGCGCCTACGAGCAGTACTTC. This rearrangement joins TRBV6-1 to TRBJ2-5, with 7 nucleotides matching TRBD1. The end of the DNA is better explained by TRBJ2-7, so the J call may be wrong. This CDR3 contains 13 residues. Germline V gene sequence: CDR1 MNHNS, CDR2 SASEGT.

The rearrangement uses TRBV5-1 and TRBJ2-7, with unresolved D. The CDR3 totals 13 residues. Germline lookup yields CDR1 SGHRS and CDR2 YFSETQ. V dropped 0 bases and J dropped 2 bases, with 6 bases sitting between them. CDR3 sequence reads: CASSLARTYEQYF. CDR3 nucleotides: TGCGCCAGCAGCTTGGCTAGGACCTACGAGCAGTACTTC.

This chain links TRBV4-3 with TRBJ2-4; 7 positions agree with TRBD1. Unmatched junction bases numbered 5, after V lost 0 bases and J lost 0 bases. This CDR3 is built from 17 residues. The germline V gene encodes CDR1 LGHNA and CDR2 YSLEER. The CDR3 DNA reads TGCGCCAGCAGCCAAGATCGACAGGGTGAAGCCAAAAACATTCAGTACTTC. Amino acid sequence: CASSQDRQGEAKNIQYF.

The genes are TRBV11-2 and TRBJ1-2, with D perhaps TRBD1 (6 bases). V gave up 5 bases and J gave up 7 bases, with 14 bases separating them. CDR3 length equals 13 residues. Germline-derived CDR1 and CDR2 are SGHAT and FQNNGV. This chain's CDR3 is CASSAQGQSGYTF. The CDR3 bases are TGTGCCAGCAGCGCGCAGGGGCAGAGTGGCTACACCTTC. Supplemented by reference TRBV11-2 and TRBJ1-2, the full variable domain reads EAGVAQSPRYKIIEKRQSVAFWCNPISGHATLYWYQQILGQGPKLLIQFQNNGVVDDSQLPKDRFSAERLKGVDSTLKIQPAKLEDSAVYLCASSAQGQSGYTFGSGTRLTVV.

The chain is built from TRBV7-9 and TRBJ2-3, with 12 bases lining up with TRBD2. With 4 bases clipped from V and 5 bases from J, the junction kept 7 bases outside the gene matches. The germline V gene has CDR1 SEHNR and CDR2 FQNEAQ (reference sequence). The CDR3 covers 16 residues. This CDR3 is CASSSGLAGTLDTQYF. For the CDR3, the DNA is TGTGCCAGCAGCTCTGGACTAGCGGGGACCTTAGATACGCAGTATTTT.

The chain recombines TRBV2 with TRBJ2-7; 7 nucleotides match TRBD1. V lost 2 bases and J lost 2; bases outside the gene matches: 6. Germline CDR1 is SNHLY and CDR2 is FYNNEI. CDR3 length equals 15 residues. CDR3 in DNA: TGTGCCAGCAGTGAATCCCCACAGGGGCCCTACGAGCAGTACTTC. It encodes CASSESPQGPYEQYF.

In this sample, this clone turned up a few times. The chain joins TRBV11-3 to TRBJ1-1, with 8 bases aligning to TRBD1. Looked up from germline, CDR1 is SGHNT and CDR2 is YENEEA. The V and J ends lost 5 bases and 0 bases, in that order; junction bases with no gene match: 5. This CDR3 is built from 15 residues. In DNA, the CDR3 is TGTGCCAGCAGCCTGGGACAGGCGATGAACACTGAAGCTTTCTTT. Amino acids: CASSLGQAMNTEAFF.

This clone was counted only a few times. The DNA for the CDR3 is TGTGCCAGCAGTGACAGGACAGTCGGGACCGGGGAGCTGTTTTTT. It codes for CASSDRTVGTGELFF. This chain joins TRBV2 and TRBJ2-2, with D tentatively TRBD1 (6 bases). The length of the CDR3 is 15 residues. Germline lookup yields CDR1 SNHLY and CDR2 FYNNEI. The germline V and J ends were trimmed by 3 bases and 5 bases, with 13 bases remaining between them. Full variable domain (rest looked up from reference TRBV2 and TRBJ2-2): EPEVTQTPSHQVTQMGQEVILRCVPISNHLYFYWYRQILGQKVEFLVSFYNNEISEKSEIFDDQFSVERPDGSNFTLKIRSTKLEDSAMYFCASSDRTVGTGELFFGEGSRLTVL.

The chain joins TRBV10-3 to TRBJ2-7; no clear D. Per germline, CDR1 ENHRY and CDR2 SYGVKD. The length of the CDR3 is 13 residues. V was pared by 0 bases and J by 4 bases, with 7 bases between. CDR3 DNA sequence: TGTGCCATCAGTGAGTCGGCATTATACGAGCAGTACTTC. This sequence encodes CAISESALYEQYF.

This clone was detected only a few times. The chain joins TRBV2 to TRBJ1-2; 9 bases fit TRBD1. The germline CDR1 and CDR2 sequences are SNHLY and FYNNEI. After removal of 4 bases from V and 7 bases from J, the junction contained 7 bases not matched to a gene. The CDR3 runs to 14 residues. The CDR3 sequence: CASSAGGQGFGYTF. The CDR3 bases are TGTGCCAGCAGTGCTGGGGGACAGGGATTTGGCTACACCTTC. The whole variable domain, filled in from reference TRBV2 and TRBJ1-2, reads EPEVTQTPSHQVTQMGQEVILRCVPISNHLYFYWYRQILGQKVEFLVSFYNNEISEKSEIFDDQFSVERPDGSNFTLKIRSTKLEDSAMYFCASSAGGQGFGYTFGSGTRLTVV.

A few counts support this clone. The chain is built from TRBV5-4 and TRBJ2-1, with D possibly being TRBD2 (5 bases). The length of the CDR3 is 12 residues. Germline-derived CDR1 and CDR2 are SGHNT and YYREEE (reference sequence). V was clipped by 2 bases and J by 9 bases, with 9 bases between them. CDR3 DNA sequence: TGTGCCAGCAGCTTCCTTGCGGGTGAGCAGTTCTTC. Translated: CASSFLAGEQFF.

This rearrangement joins TRBV7-2 to TRBJ2-7; D unresolved. Germline lookup yields CDR1 SGHTA and CDR2 FQGNSA. Trimming took 5 bases from V and 2 from J, leaving 16 bases between them. The CDR3 runs 15 residues. The CDR3 DNA sequence: TGTGCCAGCAGCCTTTACACCGTAGCTCCCTACGAGCAGTACTTC. This gives the protein CASSLYTVAPYEQYF.

This chain uses TRBV19 with TRBJ1-6; 8 bases map to TRBD1. With 3 bases clipped from V and 9 bases from J, the junction kept 4 bases outside the gene matches. Germline V lookup: CDR1 LNHDA, CDR2 SQIVND (reference sequence). CDR3 length: 14 residues. The CDR3 DNA reads as TGTGCCAGTAGTATTATTGACAGGGGTTCACCCCTCCACTTT. This translates into CASSIIDRGSPLHF.

This clone was seen a few times. V is TRBV13 and J is TRBJ1-1; possibly TRBD1 for D (5 bases). Germline V gene lookup returns CDR1 PRHDT and CDR2 FYEKMQ (reference sequence). The CDR3 length is 13 residues. The V and J ends lost 0 bases and 6 bases respectively, with 8 bases between them. The CDR3 coding sequence is TGTGCCAGCAGCTTAGGAGGGGCGGCTGAAGCTTTCTTT. This translates into CASSLGGAAEAFF. Supplemented by reference TRBV13 and TRBJ1-1, the full variable domain reads AAGVIQSPRHLIKEKRETATLKCYPIPRHDTVYWYQQGPGQDPQFLISFYEKMQSDKGSIPDRFSAQQFSDYHSELNMSSLELGDSALYFCASSLGGAAEAFFGQGTRLTVV.

This clone was found a few times. This chain joins TRBV4-3 and TRBJ2-1; 8 positions agree with TRBD2. The germline CDR1 and CDR2 sequences are LGHNA and YSLEER. CDR3 length: 17 residues. J was trimmed by 2 bases and V by 2 bases; bases with no gene match: 8. CDR3 nucleotides: TGCGCCAGCAGCCAATCTCTTAGCGGGGCCACCTACAATGAGCAGTTCTTC. Translation gives CASSQSLSGATYNEQFF.

A few counts support this clone. The J gene is TRBJ2-2, the V gene TRBV6-5; maybe TRBD2 (5 bases). Germline V gene lookup returns CDR1 MNHEY and CDR2 SVGAGI. V shed 6 bases and J shed 0 bases, with 11 bases lying between them. The CDR3 covers 15 residues. Here the CDR3 DNA reads TGTGCCAGCAGGCCCGGGAACACGAACACCGGGGAGCTGTTTTTT. This codes for CASRPGNTNTGELFF.

The chain couples TRBV5-8 to TRBJ1-2; D is unclear. The CDR3 runs 14 residues. Trimming removed 3 bases from V and 4 bases from J, with 13 bases in between. Germline V gives CDR1 SGHTS, CDR2 YDEGEE. Here the CDR3 reads CASSSLERFYGYTF. The CDR3 DNA reads TGTGCCAGCAGCTCGTTAGAAAGATTCTATGGCTACACCTTC.

Here the CDR3 reads CASSPRGGISSGYTF. The CDR3, as DNA: TGTGCCAGCAGCCCTAGGGGGGGGATCTCGAGCGGCTACACCTTC. This chain links TRBV7-8 with TRBJ1-2, with a possible D match to TRBD1 (6 bases). Germline CDR1 and CDR2: SGHVS and FQNEAQ. This CDR3 region has 15 residues. Trimming removed 5 bases at V and 8 bases at J, with 21 bases between.

This clone was counted between two and nine times. The J gene is TRBJ1-1, the V gene TRBV2; TRBD1 matches at 9 bases. There are 15 residues in the CDR3. Germline V gene data show CDR1 as SNHLY and CDR2 as FYNNEI. J lost 5 bases, V lost 5 bases, and 9 bases had no gene match. CDR3 in amino acids: CASSFTRDRATEAFF. In DNA, the CDR3 is TGTGCCAGCAGTTTTACCCGGGACAGGGCTACTGAAGCTTTCTTT.

Within the sample, this clone is medium-sized. The rearrangement links TRBV6-1 to TRBJ1-6; D not resolved. Germline loops: CDR1 MNHNS, CDR2 SASEGT. Trimming cost V 11 bases and J 11 bases, with 19 bases left between them. The CDR3 extends over 13 amino acids. This CDR3 reads CAAWEGNLTPLHF. The CDR3 DNA reads TGTGCCGCCTGGGAGGGAAATTTGACACCCCTCCACTTT.

Only one count was recorded for this clone. The rearrangement joins TRBV5-5 to TRBJ2-6; no clear D gene. V gave up 0 bases and J gave up 0 bases, with 13 bases separating them. Germline V gene sequence: CDR1 SGHKS, CDR2 YYEKEE (reference sequence). The CDR3 is made up of 18 amino acids. The CDR3 sequence is CASSLARSARSGANVLTF. DNA for the CDR3: TGTGCCAGCAGCTTGGCACGGAGCGCCCGCTCTGGGGCCAACGTCCTGACTTTC.